One TCR beta chain is described in this entry. This sample was included in a study of cytomegalovirus exposure and HLA in healthy donors. The primer mix had 60 Vbeta and 13 Jbeta primers. Repertoires were generated with immunoSEQ multiplex PCR, while TCRdb's copy carries only in-frame clones and drops some. The sample has about 64,000 clones; 85% are singletons. The CDR3 totals 15 residues. Germline CDR1 and CDR2: SGHNT and YENEEA. Germline trimming cut 6 bases from V and 6 bases from J; bases unmatched to any gene: 9. The sample taken for sequencing was PBMCs. The receptor was derived from a female donor in good health and CMV-seronegative. The chain carries TRBV11-3 and TRBJ2-2, with 8 bases identical to TRBD2. Here the CDR3 reads CASSWGLVGAGELFF. The CDR3 DNA sequence: TGTGCCAGCAGTTGGGGACTAGTTGGAGCCGGGGAGCTGTTTTTT.